This T cell receptor (beta chain) was sequenced for a study of blood T cell repertoires in COVID-19. Across the study: In each case, the material was cDNA or gDNA derived from T cells, B-cell-depleted T cells, or PBMCs.

Source study methods: Estimation of nucleated cell counts relied on the amplification of reference gene primers. Only in-frame clones appear in the TCRdb table, and some are missing; sequencing was by immunoSEQ multiplex PCR. The DNA gave D and trimming, while V, J and clone size come from that table. The table lists about 250,000 clones, around 91% of them singletons. This clone was found once. Patients in Seattle were enrolled during active infection, then followed longitudinally. Looked up from germline, CDR1 is SNHLY and CDR2 is FYNNEI. V lost 6 bases, J lost 8 bases, and 7 bases stayed unmatched. This CDR3 is 13 amino acids long.

This receptor was obtained from a woman aged 55-70 years with COVID-19, enrolled during active disease. The sequenced material came from peripheral blood. V gene TRBV2 combines with J gene TRBJ1-2; 9 nucleotides match TRBD1. CDR3 in DNA: TGTGCCAGCAGGGTTAGGACAGGGGAGGGCTACACCTTC. Its protein product is CASRVRTGEGYTF.